This section outlines one TCR beta chain sequence together with its context. Its specificity is not known. V was pared by 0 bases and J by 7 bases, with 6 bases of the junction left unmatched. CDR1 is GTSNPN, CDR2 SVGIG, per germline (reference sequence). There are 14 residues in the CDR3. This entry belongs to a study of PD-1 blockade in mismatch repair-deficient tumors. Notes on the study in general: After pembrolizumab, tumor-resident clones rose rapidly, then generally contracted before radiologic responses.

Profiled with immunoSEQ multiplex PCR; TCRdb holds only in-frame clones, not every one. The sample holds about 84,000 clones; about 84% are singletons and the top ten take 2.6%. This receptor was obtained from an adult with mismatch repair-deficient cancer. This specimen was peripheral blood, taken 12 weeks after starting pembrolizumab. The V call is TRBV30, the J call TRBJ2-3; TRBD2 matches at 8 bases. CDR3 in amino acids: CAWSVRGGPNTQYF. In nucleotides, the CDR3 is TGTGCCTGGAGTGTACGGGGGGGGCCAAATACGCAGTATTTT. The variable domain in full, completed from reference TRBV30 and TRBJ2-3, reads SQTIHQWPATLVQPVGSPLSLECTVEGTSNPNLYWYRQAAGRGLQLLFYSVGIGQISSEVPQNLSASRPQDRQFILSSKKLLLSDSGFYLCAWSVRGGPNTQYFGPGTRLTVL.